The clone carrying this T cell receptor (beta chain) came up once. The antigen is undetermined. From blood CD8+ and CD4+ T cells, TCR beta sequences were generated. TEMRA cells were enriched by FACS, while CD8+ and CD4+ T cells were obtained through a negative isolation that was performed magnetically. When the RNA was reverse transcribed, random hexamers were used with an input of about 0.45 to 1 ug. TCR beta CDR3 was amplified by immunoSEQ multiplex PCR. This amplification extended across 54 Vbeta and 13 Jbeta segments. TCRdb analysed the immunoSEQ multiplex PCR reads with MiXCR anew, one entry per CDR3 protein. The sample has about 210,000 distinct CDR3 sequences, 85% to 95% seen once. The data were obtained in a study of CD8 T cells in Susac syndrome. Study results and limitations: In its TCR sequencing and HLA analysis, the study acknowledged that the number of individuals was relatively small.

CDR3 length: 13 amino acids. CDR1 and CDR2 (germline): MNHEY, SMNVEV (reference sequence). Trimming stripped 2 bases from V and 2 bases from J, with 7 bases between. V is TRBV27 and J is TRBJ2-7; D is unresolved. The clonotype originates from a human donor in good health. The sequencing input was CD4+ T cells from PBMCs. CDR3 in amino acids: CASSLRQAYEQYV. The CDR3 bases are TGTGCCAGCAGTTTACGTCAGGCCTACGAGCAGTACGTC.